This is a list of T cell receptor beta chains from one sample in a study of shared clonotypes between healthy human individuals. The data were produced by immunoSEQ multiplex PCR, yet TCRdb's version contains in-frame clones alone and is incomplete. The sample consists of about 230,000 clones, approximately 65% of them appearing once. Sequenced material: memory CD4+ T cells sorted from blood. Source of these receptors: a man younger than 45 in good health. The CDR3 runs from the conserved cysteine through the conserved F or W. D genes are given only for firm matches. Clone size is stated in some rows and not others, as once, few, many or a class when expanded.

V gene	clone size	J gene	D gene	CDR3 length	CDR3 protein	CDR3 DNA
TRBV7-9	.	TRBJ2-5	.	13	CASSLAGGETQYF	TGTGCCAGCAGCTTAGCTGGGGGGGAGACCCAGTACTTC
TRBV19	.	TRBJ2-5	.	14	CASSIRPTSETQYF	TGTGCCAGTAGTATACGACCCACTTCGGAGACCCAGTACTTC
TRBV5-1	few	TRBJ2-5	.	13	CASSKEYQETQYF	TGCGCCAGCAGCAAGGAGTACCAAGAGACCCAGTACTTC
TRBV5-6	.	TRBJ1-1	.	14	CASSLEQYYTEAFF	TGTGCCAGCAGCTTGGAACAGTACTACACTGAAGCTTTCTTT
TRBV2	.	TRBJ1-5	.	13	CASSEEVNQPQHF	TGTGCCAGCAGTGAAGAGGTCAATCAGCCCCAGCATTTT
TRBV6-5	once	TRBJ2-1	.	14	CASSFGWGDNEQFF	TGTGCCAGCAGTTTCGGATGGGGAGACAATGAGCAGTTCTTC
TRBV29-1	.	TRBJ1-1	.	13	CSVGKSQRPEAFF	TGCAGCGTTGGCAAGTCCCAGAGACCTGAAGCTTTCTTT
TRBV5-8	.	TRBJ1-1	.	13	CASSLTGKRGAFF	TGTGCCAGCAGCCTCACAGGAAAACGGGGAGCTTTCTTT
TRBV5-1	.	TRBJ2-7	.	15	CASSPRVADSYEQYF	TGCGCCAGCAGCCCCCGGGTAGCGGACTCCTACGAGCAGTACTTC
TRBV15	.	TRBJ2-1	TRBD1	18	CATSRGYSSGQSYNEQFF	TGTGCCACCAGCAGAGGATACAGCTCGGGACAGTCCTACAATGAGCAGTTCTTC
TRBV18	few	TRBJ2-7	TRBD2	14	CASSPKGGPIEQYF	TGTGCCAGCTCACCGAAGGGAGGGCCCATCGAGCAGTACTTC
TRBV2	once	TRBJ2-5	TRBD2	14	CASLGGSRRETQYF	TGTGCCAGTCTTGGCGGGAGTCGGAGAGAGACCCAGTACTTC
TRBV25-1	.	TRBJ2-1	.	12	CASSEPATQQFF	TGTGCCAGCAGTGAACCGGCAACCCAGCAGTTCTTC
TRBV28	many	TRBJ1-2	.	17	CASSLSDASGARTGYTF	TGTGCCAGCAGTTTATCCGATGCCTCCGGGGCCAGGACGGGCTACACCTTC
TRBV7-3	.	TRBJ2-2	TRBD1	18	CASSLTKTGQGASGELFF	TGTGCCAGCAGCTTGACAAAGACGGGACAGGGGGCTAGCGGGGAGCTGTTTTTT
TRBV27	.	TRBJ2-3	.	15	CASRLGPASTDTQYF	TGTGCCAGCAGACTAGGACCCGCTAGCACAGATACGCAGTATTTT
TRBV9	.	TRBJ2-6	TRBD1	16	CASSARQGSGANVLTF	TGTGCCAGCAGCGCCAGACAGGGCTCCGGGGCCAACGTCCTGACTTTC
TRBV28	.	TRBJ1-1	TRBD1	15	CASRRQGPMNTEAFF	TGTGCCAGCAGGAGACAGGGTCCAATGAACACTGAAGCTTTCTTT
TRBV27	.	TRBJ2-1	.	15	CASSLETRGYNEQFF	TGTGCCAGCAGTTTAGAGACCCGAGGGTACAATGAGCAGTTCTTC
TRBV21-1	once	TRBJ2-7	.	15	CASSTRTPRAYEQYF	TGTGCCAGCAGCACCCGGACACCTCGAGCCTACGAGCAGTACTTC
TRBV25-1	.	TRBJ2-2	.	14	CASSELQNTGELFF	TGTGCCAGCAGTGAATTACAGAACACCGGGGAGCTGTTTTTT
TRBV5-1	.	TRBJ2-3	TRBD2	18	CASSQGLAGGLLIDTQYF	TGCGCCAGCAGCCAGGGACTAGCGGGAGGGCTGTTAATAGATACGCAGTATTTT
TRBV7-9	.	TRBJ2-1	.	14	CASSLGGSDNEQFF	TGTGCCAGCAGCTTAGGTGGCAGTGACAATGAGCAGTTCTTC
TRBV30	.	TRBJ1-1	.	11	CARQFLAEAFF	TGTGCCCGGCAATTTTTGGCTGAAGCTTTCTTT
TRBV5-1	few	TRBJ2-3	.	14	CASGNWDSTDTQYF	TGCGCCAGCGGAAACTGGGACTCCACAGATACGCAGTATTTT
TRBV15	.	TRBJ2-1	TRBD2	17	CATSFGLAGAMYNEQFF	TGTGCCACCAGCTTTGGACTAGCGGGAGCGATGTACAATGAGCAGTTCTTC
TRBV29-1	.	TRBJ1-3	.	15	CSVIRVQNSGNTIYF	TGCAGCGTTATCAGGGTCCAGAACTCTGGAAACACCATATATTTT
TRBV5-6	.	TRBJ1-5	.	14	CASTSDGGNQPQHF	TGTGCCAGCACCTCTGATGGGGGCAACCAGCCCCAGCATTTT
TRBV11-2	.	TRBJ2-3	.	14	CASSLVSGLDTQYF	TGTGCCAGCAGCTTAGTGTCCGGGTTGGATACGCAGTATTTT
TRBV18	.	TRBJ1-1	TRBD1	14	CASSHEPGQGEAFF	TGTGCCAGCTCTCATGAGCCGGGACAGGGTGAAGCTTTCTTT
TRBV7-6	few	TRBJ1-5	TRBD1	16	CASSLGSGQGNQPQHF	TGTGCCAGCAGCTTAGGTTCGGGACAGGGCAATCAGCCCCAGCATTTT
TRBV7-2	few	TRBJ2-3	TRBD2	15	CASSFGLAGEDTQYF	TGTGCCAGCAGTTTCGGACTAGCGGGAGAAGATACGCAGTATTTT
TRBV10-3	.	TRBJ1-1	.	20	CAISGQPAGHHLPMNTEAFF	TGTGCCATCAGTGGTCAACCCGCGGGACACCATCTCCCAATGAACACTGAAGCTTTCTTT
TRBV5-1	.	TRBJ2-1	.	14	CASSFPEKNNEQFF	TGCGCCAGCAGCTTTCCTGAAAAAAACAATGAGCAGTTCTTC
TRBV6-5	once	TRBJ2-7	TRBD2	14	CASSATSGSYEQYF	TGTGCCAGCAGTGCGACTAGCGGGAGCTACGAGCAGTACTTC
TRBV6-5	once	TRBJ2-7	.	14	CASSPGSSSYEQYF	TGTGCCAGCAGCCCCGGTTCTAGCTCCTACGAGCAGTACTTC
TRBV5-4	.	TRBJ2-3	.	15	CASRHPSASTDTQYF	TGTGCCAGCAGACACCCATCGGCTAGCACAGATACGCAGTATTTT
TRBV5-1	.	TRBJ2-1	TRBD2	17	CASSPGTGGSSYNEQFF	TGCGCCAGCAGCCCCGGGACGGGAGGGAGCTCCTACAATGAGCAGTTCTTC
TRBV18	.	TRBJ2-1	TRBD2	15	CASSPPLAGFNEQFF	TGTGCCAGCTCACCGCCCCTAGCGGGGTTCAATGAGCAGTTCTTC
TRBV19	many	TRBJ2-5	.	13	CASNTGPSETQYF	TGTGCCAGTAACACAGGGCCCTCAGAGACCCAGTACTTC
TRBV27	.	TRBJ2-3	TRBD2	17	CASSSPGLAGLTDTQYF	TGTGCCAGCAGTTCGCCCGGACTAGCGGGACTAACAGATACGCAGTATTTT
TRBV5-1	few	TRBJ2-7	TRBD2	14	CASSLLGGNYEQYF	TGCGCCAGCAGCTTGTTGGGAGGGAACTACGAGCAGTACTTC
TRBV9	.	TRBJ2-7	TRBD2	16	CASSVGGPAGFYEQYF	TGTGCCAGCAGCGTAGGGGGTCCAGCGGGATTCTACGAGCAGTACTTC
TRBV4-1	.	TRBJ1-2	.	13	CASSPDGNYGYTF	TGCGCCAGCAGCCCCGACGGTAACTATGGCTACACCTTC
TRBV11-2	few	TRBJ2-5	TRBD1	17	CASSSTETGTGKETQYF	TGTGCCAGCAGCTCAACTGAAACCGGGACAGGGAAAGAGACCCAGTACTTC
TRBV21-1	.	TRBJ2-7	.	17	CASSRPRQGSFTYEQYF	TGTGCCAGCAGCAGGCCGCGACAGGGGAGCTTTACCTACGAGCAGTACTTC
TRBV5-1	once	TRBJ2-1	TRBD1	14	CASSLSRGLNEQFF	TGCGCCAGCAGCTTATCCAGGGGGCTCAATGAGCAGTTCTTC
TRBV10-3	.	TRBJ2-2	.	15	CAIGVRGGNTGELFF	TGTGCCATCGGGGTCCGGGGCGGAAACACCGGGGAGCTGTTTTTT
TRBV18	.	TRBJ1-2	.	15	CASSPPIGRIYGYTF	TGTGCCAGCTCACCACCAATCGGAAGGATCTATGGCTACACCTTC
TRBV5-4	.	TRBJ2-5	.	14	CASNLMSASETQYF	TGTGCCAGCAACTTGATGTCGGCCTCAGAGACCCAGTACTTC
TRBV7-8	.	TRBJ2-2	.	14	CASSFLVEGGELFF	TGTGCCAGCAGCTTCCTGGTGGAGGGCGGGGAGCTGTTTTTT
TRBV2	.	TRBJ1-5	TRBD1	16	CASSDPRVQGYQPQHF	TGTGCCAGCAGTGATCCCCGGGTACAGGGGTATCAGCCCCAGCATTTT
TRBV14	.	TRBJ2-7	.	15	CASSQDWGNPYEQYF	TGTGCCAGCAGCCAAGATTGGGGGAACCCCTACGAGCAGTACTTC
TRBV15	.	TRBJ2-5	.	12	CATSRGQETQYF	TGTGCCACCAGCAGAGGGCAAGAGACCCAGTACTTC
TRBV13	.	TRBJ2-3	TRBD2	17	CASRRSTSGSVTDTQYF	TGTGCCTCACGGAGGTCTACTAGCGGGAGTGTGACAGATACGCAGTATTTT
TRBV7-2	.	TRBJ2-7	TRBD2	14	CASSGSGSAYEQYF	TGTGCCAGCAGCGGTAGCGGGAGTGCCTACGAGCAGTACTTC
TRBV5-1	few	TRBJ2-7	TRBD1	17	CASSLALYRGEPYEQYF	TGCGCCAGCAGCTTGGCTCTGTACAGGGGGGAACCCTACGAGCAGTACTTC
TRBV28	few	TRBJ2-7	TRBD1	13	CASSFGQAYEQYF	TGTGCCAGCAGTTTTGGACAGGCCTACGAGCAGTACTTC